This TCR beta chain was obtained from a study of cytomegalovirus exposure and HLA in healthy donors. The V segment lost 1 base and the J segment 2 bases; nucleotides outside the gene matches: 9. The CDR3 extends over 18 amino acids. Per the germline V gene, CDR1 is KGHSH and CDR2 is LQKENI. Primers for the PCR totalled 60 Vbeta and 13 Jbeta. Data came from immunoSEQ multiplex PCR; TCRdb stores just in-frame clones and leaves some out. The sample includes 140,000 or so clones, roughly 80% of them seen just once. The rearrangement uses TRBV18 and TRBJ2-2; 8 positions match TRBD1. Material for sequencing was PBMCs. The TCR was taken from a female donor in good health and CMV-seronegative. The CDR3 here is CASSPRVTQGANTGELFF. As DNA, the CDR3 is TGTGCCAGCTCACCACGAGTCACCCAGGGGGCAAACACCGGGGAGCTGTTTTTT.